This TCR beta chain was profiled in a study of blood T cell repertoires in COVID-19. Per the original data handling: Amplification with reference gene primers provided the estimates of nucleated cell counts. Only in-frame clones appear in the TCRdb table, and some are missing; sequencing was by immunoSEQ multiplex PCR. That table gives V, J and clone size, and the DNA gave D and trimming. The sample contains nearly 200,000 clones, around 85% of which appear only once. Germline values: CDR1 ENHRY, CDR2 SYGVKD. This CDR3 has 14 residues. Trimming cost V 6 bases and J 5 bases, with 16 bases left between them. In Seattle, patients joined the study during active infection and were tracked longitudinally.

This rearrangement joins TRBV10-3 to TRBJ2-5, with D uncertain. Sequencing input: peripheral blood. The sequence was obtained from a man aged 60-69 years with COVID-19, enrolled during active disease. CDR3 in DNA: TGTGCCATCAGCGCCCACGTCAACCGGGAGACCCAGTACTTC. It encodes CAISAHVNRETQYF.